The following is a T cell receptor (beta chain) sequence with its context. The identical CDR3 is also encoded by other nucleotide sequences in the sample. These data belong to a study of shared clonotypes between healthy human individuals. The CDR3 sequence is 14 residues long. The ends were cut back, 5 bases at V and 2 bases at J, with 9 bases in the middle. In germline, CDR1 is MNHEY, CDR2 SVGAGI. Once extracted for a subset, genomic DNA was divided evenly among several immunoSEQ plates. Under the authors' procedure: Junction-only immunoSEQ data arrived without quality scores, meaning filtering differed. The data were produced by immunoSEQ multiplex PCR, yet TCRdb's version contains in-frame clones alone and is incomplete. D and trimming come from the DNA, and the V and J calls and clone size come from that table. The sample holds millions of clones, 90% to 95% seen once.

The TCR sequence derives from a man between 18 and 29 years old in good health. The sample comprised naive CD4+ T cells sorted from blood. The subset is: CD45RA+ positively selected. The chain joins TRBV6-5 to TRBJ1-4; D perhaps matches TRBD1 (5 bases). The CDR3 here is CASSRGGTNEKLFF. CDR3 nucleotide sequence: TGTGCCAGCAGTCGTGGGGGGACTAATGAAAAACTGTTTTTT.